Listed below are T cell receptor beta chains from one sample, sequenced in a study of blood T cell repertoires in COVID-19. Data came from immunoSEQ multiplex PCR; TCRdb stores just in-frame clones and leaves some out. This sample has some 170,000 clones, with approximately 84% found just once. The sequenced sample was PBMCs or T cells enriched from blood (not recorded which). These receptor sequences come from a human donor with acute COVID-19. The donor label of this sample is uncertain. Both conserved end residues are part of each CDR3. A D gene is named only where the DNA matches it firmly. Expanded clones get a size class; other rows say once, few or many, or leave the size out.

abundance | d_gene | j_gene | v_gene | CDR3nt | CDR3aa
NA | NA | TRBJ1-1 | TRBV6-4 | TGTGCCAGCAGTGACTCCTCAGAAAGCACTGAAGCTTTCTTT | CASSDSSESTEAFF
NA | NA | TRBJ1-5 | TRBV12-3/TRBV12-4 | TGTGCCAGCAGTTTAGCAGGGGAACAGCCCCAGCATTTT | CASSLAGEQPQHF
once | NA | TRBJ2-1 | TRBV3-1/TRBV3-2 | TGTGCCAGCAGCCCTATTTCGGGCAATGAGCAGTTCTTC | CASSPISGNEQFF
once | NA | TRBJ2-2 | TRBV6-6 | TGTGCCAGCAGTCCCGAGGCCGGGGAGCTGTTTTTT | CASSPEAGELFF
NA | NA | TRBJ2-5 | TRBV6-5 | TGTGCCAGCAGATCGGACCCGGACCGGGAAAAGACCCAGTACTTC | CASRSDPDREKTQYF
NA | NA | TRBJ1-1 | TRBV27 | TGTGCCAGCAGGGAAGTAGGGGGGAACACTGAAGCTTTCTTT | CASREVGGNTEAFF
NA | NA | TRBJ2-7 | TRBV20-1 | TGCAGTGCTAGTCGTCAGGGAGGCTACGAGCAGTACTTC | CSASRQGGYEQYF
few | NA | TRBJ1-4 | TRBV4-1 | TGCGCCAGCAGCCCGTACGCCGGGATGGGGGAAAAACTGTTTTTT | CASSPYAGMGEKLFF
NA | TRBD2 | TRBJ2-1 | TRBV24-1 | TGTGCCACCAGTGATCGGACTAGTCTGAATGAGCAGTTCTTC | CATSDRTSLNEQFF
NA | TRBD2 | TRBJ2-7 | TRBV30 | TGTGCCTGGAGGACTAGCGGCTCCTACGAGCAGTACTTC | CAWRTSGSYEQYF
NA | NA | TRBJ2-1 | TRBV2 | TGTGCCAGCAGCTTGGGCGATGAGCAGTTCTTC | CASSLGDEQFF
NA | TRBD1 | TRBJ2-7 | TRBV6-5 | TGTGCCACGCGCCCGGGACAGGGGGTCTACGAGCAGTACTTC | CATRPGQGVYEQYF
NA | NA | TRBJ2-1 | TRBV29-1 | TGCAGCGTTCGTTGGAGGGGGCATTTCTATGAGCAGTTCTTC | CSVRWRGHFYEQFF
NA | TRBD1 | TRBJ1-6 | TRBV6-1 | TGTGCCAGCAGTGATTGGGACAGGGGTGATTCACCCCTCCACTTT | CASSDWDRGDSPLHF
NA | TRBD2 | TRBJ2-7 | TRBV5-5 | TGTGCCAGCAGCTTGACCGGGACTAGCGGGGGCTACGAGCAGTACTTC | CASSLTGTSGGYEQYF
NA | NA | TRBJ1-1 | TRBV5-6 | TGTGCCAGCAGCTTGGAACGGCAGGCGAACACTGAAGCTTTCTTT | CASSLERQANTEAFF
NA | NA | TRBJ2-7 | TRBV7-9 | TGTGCCAGCAGCTCGGCGCGGGGGACAGGAACTTCCTACGAGCAGTACTTC | CASSSARGTGTSYEQYF
NA | TRBD1 | TRBJ2-7 | TRBV5-1 | TGCGCCAGCAGCGGTCGACCGAGGGGGACAGCGGCCTACGAGCAGTACTTC | CASSGRPRGTAAYEQYF
NA | TRBD1 | TRBJ2-7 | TRBV7-2 | TGTGCCAGCAGCTTAAGAGGGGGCTTTCCAGACGAGCAGTACTTC | CASSLRGGFPDEQYF
NA | NA | TRBJ2-2 | TRBV6-2/TRBV6-3 | TGTGCCAGCAGTTTGGTGCTAGTAAACGGGGAGCTGTTTTTT | CASSLVLVNGELFF
few | NA | TRBJ2-7 | TRBV27 | TGTGCCAGCAGTTTTCGGGGGGCAGGAAACGAGCAGTACTTC | CASSFRGAGNEQYF
NA | TRBD2 | TRBJ2-7 | TRBV19 | TGTGCCAGTAGTATTGGACTAGCGGACTTCTACGAGCAGTACTTC | CASSIGLADFYEQYF
NA | NA | TRBJ1-1 | TRBV9 | TGTGCCAGCAGCGTAGTCAGTCGGACAAACACTGAAGCTTTCTTT | CASSVVSRTNTEAFF
NA | NA | TRBJ2-5 | TRBV7-9 | TGTGCCAGCAGCTTAGGCAGGGGCCAAGAGACCCAGTACTTC | CASSLGRGQETQYF
NA | NA | TRBJ1-5 | TRBV6-6 | TGTGCCAGCAGTTCTTCACTCCTTTATCAGCCCCAGCATTTT | CASSSSLLYQPQHF
NA | NA | TRBJ1-1 | TRBV19 | TGTGCCAGTCCCGGCGGGGATGAAGCTTTCTTT | CASPGGDEAFF
NA | TRBD2 | TRBJ2-1 | TRBV5-1 | TGCGCCAGCAGCTTGGAGGGTAGCGGGGGAGATTACAATGAGCAGTTCTTC | CASSLEGSGGDYNEQFF
NA | NA | TRBJ2-7 | TRBV21-1 | TGTGCCAGCAGCAAAGAAAGGACAGGGAACGAGCAGTACTTC | CASSKERTGNEQYF
NA | TRBD1 | TRBJ1-4 | TRBV5-1 | TGCGCCAGCAGAACCGGGACAGGGGGGAGTGAAAAACTGTTTTTT | CASRTGTGGSEKLFF
NA | NA | TRBJ1-3 | TRBV21-1 | TGTGCCAGCAGCGAAACCGGGACAGGAAACACCATATATTTT | CASSETGTGNTIYF
NA | NA | TRBJ2-3 | TRBV11-3 | TGTGCCAGCAGCGCAAACAGACAGGCAGATACGCAGTATTTT | CASSANRQADTQYF
NA | TRBD1 | TRBJ2-1 | TRBV24-1 | TGTGCCACCAGTGACCCGGGACAGGGGACCTACAATGAGCAGTTCTTC | CATSDPGQGTYNEQFF
NA | NA | TRBJ1-2 | TRBV7-9 | TGTGCCAGCAGCTTAGGTCCAGGGGTGAATGGCTACACCTTC | CASSLGPGVNGYTF
NA | NA | TRBJ1-4 | TRBV21-1 | TGTGCCAGCAGCAAAGGCGGGGGATTCAATGAAAAACTGTTTTTT | CASSKGGGFNEKLFF
NA | NA | TRBJ2-7 | TRBV5-5 | TGTGCCAGCAGCTTGGAGGGGATGAGCTCCTACGAGCAGTACTTC | CASSLEGMSSYEQYF
NA | TRBD1 | TRBJ1-2 | TRBV4-1 | TGCGCCAGCAGCCTAAGCAGGGAGTTACCGGGACAGGGTAAGAACTATGGCTACACCTTC | CASSLSRELPGQGKNYGYTF
once | NA | TRBJ2-5 | TRBV6-5 | TGTGCCAGCAGTTCTCCGGGACTTCAAGAGACCCAGTACTTC | CASSSPGLQETQYF
NA | NA | TRBJ1-1 | TRBV19 | TGTGCCAGTAGTATTCCCGTTATGAACACTGAAGCTTTCTTT | CASSIPVMNTEAFF
NA | NA | TRBJ2-1 | TRBV21-1 | TGTGCCAGCAGCCTCCAATGGCGGGGTTTTTACAATGAGCAGTTCTTC | CASSLQWRGFYNEQFF
once | NA | TRBJ1-5 | TRBV7-2 | TGTGCCAGCAGCTTCTTCGGGGACTATCAGCCCCAGCATTTT | CASSFFGDYQPQHF
NA | NA | TRBJ2-7 | TRBV21-1 | TGTGCCAGCAGCCCCGACGAGCAGTACTTC | CASSPDEQYF